A single sample is the source of the 4 T cell receptor beta chains below, sequenced in a study of human T cells and chemical hapten exposure. Time point given: patch test 3, about 24 weeks after DPC sensitization. Treatment reported: therapeutic diphenylcyclopropenone sensitization with weekly scalp DPC. TCRdb itself ran the RACE reads through MiXCR, one entry per CDR3 protein. Of roughly 150,000 distinct CDR3 sequences in the sample, about 27% are singletons; the top ten hold roughly 2%. This material consisted of whole blood, taken in connection with sensitization to the hapten diphenylcyclopropenone (DPC). The receptors were gathered from a woman younger than 30 with alopecia areata. Some clones in this sample may be carry-over from other donors' samples.

The J gene is TRBJ2-7, the V gene TRBV6-2 or TRBV6-3, with TRBD1 identical over 8 bases. The CDR3 totals 16 residues. CDR1 is MNHEY, CDR2 SVGEGT, per germline. V lost 5 bases, J lost 7 bases, and 16 bases stayed unmatched. CDR3 bases: TGTGCCAGCAGTCTACCCCCACTGACAGGGGCCGGGGAGCAGTACTTC. Protein product: CASSLPPLTGAGEQYF.

This clonotype was detected a few times. This chain uses TRBV29-1 with TRBJ1-2, with TRBD1 matching over 12 bases. J gave up 4 bases and V 4 bases, and 7 bases lay outside the gene matches. The CDR3 is 15 residues long. Germline values: CDR1 SQVTM, CDR2 ANQGSEA. The CDR3 protein is CSVAGQGAWSYGYTF. CDR3 coding DNA: TGCAGCGTTGCGGGACAGGGGGCGTGGAGCTATGGCTACACCTTC. The variable domain in full, with the rest retrieved from reference TRBV29-1 and TRBJ1-2, is SAVISQKPSRDICQRGTSLTIQCQVDSQVTMMFWYRQQPGQSLTLIATANQGSEATYESGFVIDKFPISRPNLTFSTLTVSNMSPEDSSIYLCSVAGQGAWSYGYTFGSGTRLTVV.

This clonotype has more than one count but fewer than ten. V is TRBV9 and J is TRBJ2-7; TRBD1 agrees at 8 bases. V gave up 2 bases and J gave up 6 bases; unmatched junction bases: 10. The CDR3 length is 15 residues. Germline loops: CDR1 SGDLS, CDR2 YYNGEE. The DNA for the CDR3 is TGTGCCAGCAGCGTCGATCCCGGGACAGGATTCGAGCAGTACTTC. Translating gives CASSVDPGTGFEQYF. The variable domain in full, with the rest retrieved from reference TRBV9 and TRBJ2-7, is DSGVTQTPKHLITATGQRVTLRCSPRSGDLSVYWYQQSLDQGLQFLIQYYNGEERAKGNILERFSAQQFPDLHSELNLSSLELGDSALYFCASSVDPGTGFEQYFGPGTRLTVT.

The rearrangement links TRBV7-9 to TRBJ2-5; a possible D gene is TRBD2 (5 bases). Germline V gene sequence: CDR1 SEHNR, CDR2 FQNEAQ (reference sequence). The CDR3 extends over 13 amino acids. The V gene lost 4 bases and the J gene lost 9 bases, with 15 bases spanning the gap. Here the CDR3 reads CASSSRRVDSQYF. In nucleotides, the CDR3 is TGTGCCAGCAGCTCGAGGCGAGTGGACTCCCAGTACTTC. The entire variable domain, with the rest obtained from reference TRBV7-9 and TRBJ2-5, is as follows: DTGVSQNPRHKITKRGQNVTFRCDPISEHNRLYWYRQTLGQGPEFLTYFQNEAQLEKSRLLSDRFSAERPKGSFSTLEIQRTEQGDSAMYLCASSSRRVDSQYFGPGTRLLVL.